The T cell receptor (beta chain) under discussion was sequenced for a study of T cell repertoires in cytomegalovirus infection (dated by TCRdb to between 2018 and 2021). Background on the whole study: The HLA type of each donor mattered for the analysis, because public TCR beta signatures pointed to carriage of CMV infection along with the matching HLA type.

Study-wide conclusions, independent of this receptor: In both this cohort and an independent roughly 400-donor cohort, the cumulative frequency of public TCR beta family members distinguished carriers of CMV infection plus the relevant HLA type. The ex vivo response was dominated by HLA-C-restricted CMV-specific TCR beta clonotypes, and the single most frequent clonotype in two of eight donors was supplied by these HLA-C-restricted clonotypes.

As concerns this clonotype: The specificity of this receptor is unknown. Base qualities are not provided; no much larger clone lies one nucleotide away.

Data came from an Illumina HiSeq 1500. TCRdb ran its own pipeline on the public reads, namely fastp trimming at Q25 and MiXCR clone calling, and kept in-frame beta chains. Entries that share a CDR3 protein sequence are merged under the most common genes and DNA. Recorded for this sample are under 800,000 distinct CDR3 sequences; 20% to 30% of them occurred a single time. In total, the top ten clones hold 7.5% to 9% of the sample. From cysteine to phenylalanine, the CDR3 is 15 amino acids long. Only the CDR3 DNA stays, 45 bases, in frame from base 1. The CDR1 and CDR2 encoded by the germline V gene (reference sequence) are MNHNY and SVGAGI. V trim: 4 bases; J trim: 3 bases; unmatched bases: 9.

The rearranged chain carries TRBV6-6 and TRBJ2-7; TRBD1 matches 7 bases in the middle. The clonotype comes from a human donor in good health (CMV status not recorded). Some clones in this sample may be carry-over from other donors' samples. The sample consisted of CD8+ T cells from PBMCs. The CDR3 reads CASSSDRDRGYEQYF. The DNA sequence follows: TGTGCCAGCAGTTCCGACCGGGACAGAGGCTACGAGCAGTACTTC.